Sequencing of this T cell receptor (beta chain) was carried out in a study of regulatory T cells in long-lasting Graves disease. Stated time point: newly diagnosed GD, antithyroid drugs for less than 3 months. The TCR library was made from RNA extracted from PBMCs. A single count supports this clonotype. Germline V gene data show CDR1 as MGHDK and CDR2 as SYGVNS. The CDR3 spans 15 residues. V lost 5 bases and J lost 8, with 18 bases in between. Assembly of TCR beta libraries relied on iRepertoire HTBI primers together with Arm-PCR of CDR3 regions. MiXCR was run by TCRdb on the multiplex PCR reads, yielding one entry per CDR3 protein. Of about 400,000 distinct CDR3 sequences in the sample, less than 20% were seen once.

The clonotype originates from a female donor with Graves disease. The material was peripheral blood mononuclear cells (PBMCs), obtained at new diagnosis, from a patient treated with antithyroid drugs. The genes are TRBV25-1 and TRBJ1-4, with D perhaps matching TRBD1 (5 bases). The CDR3 region has the DNA TGTGCCAGCAGTCCTCAACGGGGGACGGGGGAAAAACTGTTTTTT. This translates into CASSPQRGTGEKLFF.